This paragraph covers one T cell receptor (beta chain) sequence. These data come from a study of TIL therapy for anti-PD-1-resistant metastatic lung cancer. The time point denotes: pre-treatment sample, taken before nivolumab and TIL therapy. V shed 0 bases, J shed 5 bases, and the junction held 9 bases outside the gene matches. The germline gives CDR1 MNHEY, CDR2 SMNVEV (reference sequence). The CDR3 is made up of 17 amino acids. This was the immunoSEQ v3 assay. TCRdb keeps only in-frame clones here, not all; method: immunoSEQ multiplex PCR. Of around 20,000 clones in the sample, 78% were seen once. This specimen consisted of blood, obtained at baseline. The clonotype originates from a person aged 25 to 85 with non-small cell lung cancer. The V gene is TRBV27, the J gene TRBJ1-2; 10 bases match TRBD1. As DNA, the CDR3 is TGTGCCAGCAGTTTATCCCCCGGGACAGGGGAGGTTTATGGCTACACCTTC. As protein: CASSLSPGTGEVYGYTF.